Listed below are T cell receptor beta chains from one sample, sequenced in a study of blood T cells in healthy people across ages. TCRdb itself ran the 5' RACE reads through MiXCR, one entry per CDR3 protein. The sample gives 650,000 to 1,000,000 distinct CDR3 sequences, around 50% of which show up once; about a sixth is in the top ten. The sample was blood. The receptors were gathered from a man at least 80 years old in good health. Each CDR3 is given with its conserved first and last residue. D genes are given only for firm matches. Clone size is stated in some rows and not others, as once, few, many or a class when expanded.

TGCAGCGTTGAAAGACAAGGCGACGAGCAGTACTTC CSVERQGDEQYF . TRBJ2-7 . TRBV29-1
TGCAGCGTTGATGGGGTCGAAAGAACTGAAGCTTTCTTT CSVDGVERTEAFF . TRBJ1-1 . TRBV29-1
TGCGCCAGCAGCCCGGGACAGCCGAACACTGAAGCTTTCTTT CASSPGQPNTEAFF . TRBJ1-1 TRBD1 TRBV5-1
TGTGCCAGCAGTGATGGAGGCAGCCCCTCCTACGAGCAGTACTTC CASSDGGSPSYEQYF . TRBJ2-7 . TRBV6-1
TGTGCCAGCAGTGACAAACGCCGTGCTTCTAGCGGGGGCCTCACAGATACGCAGTATTTT CASSDKRRASSGGLTDTQYF . TRBJ2-3 TRBD2 TRBV2
TGTGCCAGCAGTTCCGGGGGGCCACACTCCTACGAGCAGTACTTC CASSSGGPHSYEQYF . TRBJ2-7 . TRBV6-5
TGTGCCAGCAGCGTAGAGGGGGCGGCTCTTTCCTACGAGCGGTACTTC CASSVEGAALSYERYF . TRBJ2-7 TRBD1 TRBV9
TGTGCCAGCAGCCAGACTAGTCCTTCCTACAATGAGCAGTTCTTC CASSQTSPSYNEQFF . TRBJ2-1 . TRBV6-2/TRBV6-3
TGTGCCAGCAGCGCAACAGGGGTAGATACGCAGTATTTT CASSATGVDTQYF . TRBJ2-3 TRBD1 TRBV7-2
TGCAGCGTTGAAGGGACGATTAGCGGGAGTAGTAATGAGCAGTTCTTC CSVEGTISGSSNEQFF . TRBJ2-1 TRBD2 TRBV29-1
TGTGCCAGCAGCGCAAGAAAGGCTAATCTAGCGGGAGAGAGTCCTAGAAACATTCAGTACTTC CASSARKANLAGESPRNIQYF once TRBJ2-4 TRBD2 TRBV13
TGCGCCAGCAGCTTGGGGGCCCTAGCGGGAGGCGAGCAGTACTTC CASSLGALAGGEQYF few TRBJ2-7 TRBD2 TRBV5-1
TGCAGCGCAAAACTAGCGGACCACCCAGATACGCAGTATTTT CSAKLADHPDTQYF many TRBJ2-3 TRBD2 TRBV29-1
TGTGCCAGCAGCCCCGTCCAGGGTCGGGCTAATTCACCCCTCCACTTT CASSPVQGRANSPLHF . TRBJ1-6 . TRBV7-2
TGTGCCAGCAGCATTCCGGGCCGAGAGAACGAGCAGTACTTC CASSIPGRENEQYF . TRBJ2-7 . TRBV13
TGTGCCAGCAGCTTATCATTCGACAGGGGAAGGACAGATACGCAGTATTTT CASSLSFDRGRTDTQYF . TRBJ2-3 TRBD1 TRBV7-9
TGTGCCAGCACCCCACGGGAGACTTATGAAAAACTGTTTTTT CASTPRETYEKLFF . TRBJ1-4 . TRBV6-6
TGTGCCAGCAGTGTTGGGCTCTCTGGAAACACCATATATTTT CASSVGLSGNTIYF . TRBJ1-3 . TRBV12-3/TRBV12-4
TGTGCCAGCAGGGAGTACACCGGGGAGCTGTTTTTT CASREYTGELFF . TRBJ2-2 . TRBV2
TGCAGCGTCCTCAGCGGGAGTGGGTATGAGCAGTTCTTC CSVLSGSGYEQFF . TRBJ2-1 TRBD2 TRBV29-1
TGCAGTGCTCCCTCCCCAGGGGGCCGAACCGGGGAGCTGTTTTTT CSAPSPGGRTGELFF once TRBJ2-2 TRBD1 TRBV20-1
TGTGCCAGCAGTGTAGCGTACGAGCAGTACTTC CASSVAYEQYF many TRBJ2-7 . TRBV2
TGTGCCAGCAGCTTAGGTAGCGGGAGGATCGGAGATACGCAGTATTTT CASSLGSGRIGDTQYF few TRBJ2-3 TRBD2 TRBV7-9
TGTGCCAGCAGTCTAGCGGGAGCCTCCTACGAGCGGTACTTC CASSLAGASYERYF once TRBJ2-7 TRBD2 TRBV12-3/TRBV12-4
TGTGCCAGCAGTTTAAGGGCGGGGGCCGAGGCGGATGAGCAGTTCTTC CASSLRAGAEADEQFF . TRBJ2-1 . TRBV12-3/TRBV12-4
TGTGCCATCAGTGGGACAGGACAAGATACGCAGTATTTT CAISGTGQDTQYF few TRBJ2-3 TRBD1 TRBV10-3
TGCGCCAGCAGCTTGGACGGACTAGCATCCGAGACCCAGTACTTC CASSLDGLASETQYF . TRBJ2-5 TRBD2 TRBV5-1
TGTGCCAGCAGTGAGCAGGCCGCTCTAGCCAAAAACATTCAGTACTTC CASSEQAALAKNIQYF few TRBJ2-4 . TRBV6-1
TGCAGTGCTTCCGGGACCCCTAACACAGATACGCAGTATTTT CSASGTPNTDTQYF many TRBJ2-3 . TRBV20-1
TGCGCCAGCAGCTTGATCTTAAGCGGGAGGGCCGATGAGCAGTTCTTC CASSLILSGRADEQFF . TRBJ2-1 TRBD2 TRBV5-1
TGTGCCATCAAGGGGGCAGGCACTTCCTACGAGCAGTACTTC CAIKGAGTSYEQYF . TRBJ2-7 TRBD1 TRBV10-3
TGTGCCAGCAGCCCGAGGGCAGTTCACACCGGGGAGCTGTTTTTT CASSPRAVHTGELFF . TRBJ2-2 . TRBV7-9
TGTGCCAGCAGCGCGCTGGGGTGGGTCAATGAGCAGTTCTTC CASSALGWVNEQFF . TRBJ2-1 . TRBV9
TGTGCCAGCAGACCGGGAGGGGCCTACGAGCAGTACTTC CASRPGGAYEQYF once TRBJ2-7 TRBD2 TRBV11-2
TGTGCCAGCAGCTTACCCGCAGGCCCCTGGTACTTC CASSLPAGPWYF many TRBJ2-5 . TRBV11-1
TGCAGCGTTTTCAAATCAGCGGGAGCGGCGAGAGAGCAGTTCTTC CSVFKSAGAAREQFF few TRBJ2-1 TRBD2 TRBV29-1
TGCGCCAGCAGCCTAACCGACGGTAGAGCCTACGAGCAGTACTTC CASSLTDGRAYEQYF many TRBJ2-7 . TRBV5-1
TGTGCCAGCAGTGAGACAGGAGACTACAATGAGCAGTTCTTC CASSETGDYNEQFF . TRBJ2-1 . TRBV6-4
TGCAGCGTTGCCAACGCCGGGACAGGGGGCGTCACCTACGAGCAGTACTTC CSVANAGTGGVTYEQYF . TRBJ2-7 TRBD1 TRBV29-1
TGCGCCAGCAGCCAAGATTGGGCGCGGGGGGTTCAAGAGACCCAGTACTTC CASSQDWARGVQETQYF once TRBJ2-5 TRBD2 TRBV4-1
TGTGCCAGCAGCCCTACGGGCGATGGCTACACCTTC CASSPTGDGYTF many TRBJ1-2 . TRBV27
TGTGCCATCAGTGGCCCCACGGGGCGGGGCACCGGGGAGCTGTTTTTT CAISGPTGRGTGELFF . TRBJ2-2 . TRBV10-3
TGTGCCAGCAATCCGGGACAGGGATCTTCCATTCAGTACTTC CASNPGQGSSIQYF . TRBJ2-4 TRBD1 TRBV7-2
TGTGCCAGCAGTTTATACGGGACTCTCTCCGGGGAGCTGTTTTTT CASSLYGTLSGELFF . TRBJ2-2 . TRBV28
TGTGCCAGCTGTTACGGAACCCGCCAAGAGACCCAGTACTTC CASCYGTRQETQYF few TRBJ2-5 . TRBV7-2